This T cell receptor (beta chain) was identified in a study of identical twins. This CDR3 contains 17 residues. CDR1 and CDR2 (germline): SGHRS, YFSETQ. The V gene end was trimmed by 1 base and the J gene end by 1 base; junction bases not matched to a gene: 10. A single record per CDR3 protein comes from TCRdb applying MiXCR to the 5' RACE reads. The table has hundreds of thousands of distinct CDR3 sequences, approximately 9% seen once. Study results and caveats: Cord blood beta clonotypes present at high abundance carried fewer insertions; no such pattern appeared in memory repertoires. Out-of-frame sharing of TCR alpha in monozygotic twins was underestimated by models.

This clonotype appeared many times. Its antigen is not known. The same sample was also studied in work on yellow fever vaccine responses in identical twins.

The rearrangement joins TRBV5-1 to TRBJ2-5; 7 nucleotides match TRBD2. Sequencing input: PBMCs. The sequence derives from a woman aged 18-30 years in good health. CDR3 protein: CASSLRPTGGPQETQYF. The CDR3 DNA is TGCGCCAGCAGCTTGAGGCCTACGGGGGGACCCCAAGAGACCCAGTACTTC. Supplemented by reference TRBV5-1 and TRBJ2-5, the full variable domain reads KAGVTQTPRYLIKTRGQQVTLSCSPISGHRSVSWYQQTPGQGLQFLFEYFSETQRNKGNFPGRFSGRQFSNSRSEMNVSTLELGDSALYLCASSLRPTGGPQETQYFGPGTRLLVL.